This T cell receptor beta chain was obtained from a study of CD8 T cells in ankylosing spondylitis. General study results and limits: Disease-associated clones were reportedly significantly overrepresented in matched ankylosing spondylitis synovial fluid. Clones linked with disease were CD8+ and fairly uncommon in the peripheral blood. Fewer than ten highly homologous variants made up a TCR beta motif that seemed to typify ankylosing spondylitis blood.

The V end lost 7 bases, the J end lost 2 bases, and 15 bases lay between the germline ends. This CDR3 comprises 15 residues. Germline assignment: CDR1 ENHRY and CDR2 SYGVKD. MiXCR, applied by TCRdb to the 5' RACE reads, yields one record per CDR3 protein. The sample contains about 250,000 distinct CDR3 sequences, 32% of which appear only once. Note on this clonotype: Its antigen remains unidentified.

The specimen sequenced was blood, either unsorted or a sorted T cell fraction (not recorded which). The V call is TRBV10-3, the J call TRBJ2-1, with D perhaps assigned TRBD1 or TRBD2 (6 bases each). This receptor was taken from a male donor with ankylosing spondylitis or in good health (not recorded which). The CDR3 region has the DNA TGTGCCATCAATACGCCGGGGGCCACCTACAATGAGCAGTTCTTC. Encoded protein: CAINTPGATYNEQFF.